This TCR beta chain was sequenced in a study of T cell responses to AZD1222 COVID-19 vaccine. Study findings and constraints: Seropositive AZD1222 recipients at baseline numbered only five or six. Most donors were white British, females outnumbered males, and clonal diversity was possibly underestimated.

Using immunoSEQ multiplex PCR, the repertoire was profiled, and TCRdb retains in-frame clones only, with some absent. The sample holds about 120,000 clones, 92% seen once. The table lists this clone with a count of one. As yet, its antigen is unknown. V shed 5 bases, J shed 0 bases, and the junction held 7 bases outside the gene matches. The CDR3 totals 15 residues. CDR1 is SGHVS and CDR2 is FQNEAQ in the germline V gene. The sequences come from peripheral blood, collected on day 0 of AZD1222 vaccination. The chain couples TRBV7-8 to TRBJ2-7; 7 bases line up with TRBD2. This TCR was sampled from an adult in good health. CDR3 sequence reads: CASSLLGGSSYEQYF. The CDR3 nucleotides are TGTGCCAGCAGCCTATTGGGCGGGAGCTCCTACGAGCAGTACTTC.